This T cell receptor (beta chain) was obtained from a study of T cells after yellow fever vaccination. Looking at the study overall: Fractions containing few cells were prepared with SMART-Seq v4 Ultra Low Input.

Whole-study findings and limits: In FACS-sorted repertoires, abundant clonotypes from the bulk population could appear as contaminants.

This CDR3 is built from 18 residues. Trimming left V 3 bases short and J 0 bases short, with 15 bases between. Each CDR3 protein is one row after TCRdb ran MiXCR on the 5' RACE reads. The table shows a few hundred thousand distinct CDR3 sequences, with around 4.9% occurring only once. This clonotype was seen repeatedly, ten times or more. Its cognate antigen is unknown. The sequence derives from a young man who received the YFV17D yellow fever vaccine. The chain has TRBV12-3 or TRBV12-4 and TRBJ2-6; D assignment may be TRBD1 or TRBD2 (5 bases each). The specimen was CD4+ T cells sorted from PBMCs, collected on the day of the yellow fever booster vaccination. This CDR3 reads CASSLEPGHSSGANVLTF. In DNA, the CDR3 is TGTGCCAGCAGTTTGGAGCCGGGGCATTCCTCTGGGGCCAACGTCCTGACTTTC.